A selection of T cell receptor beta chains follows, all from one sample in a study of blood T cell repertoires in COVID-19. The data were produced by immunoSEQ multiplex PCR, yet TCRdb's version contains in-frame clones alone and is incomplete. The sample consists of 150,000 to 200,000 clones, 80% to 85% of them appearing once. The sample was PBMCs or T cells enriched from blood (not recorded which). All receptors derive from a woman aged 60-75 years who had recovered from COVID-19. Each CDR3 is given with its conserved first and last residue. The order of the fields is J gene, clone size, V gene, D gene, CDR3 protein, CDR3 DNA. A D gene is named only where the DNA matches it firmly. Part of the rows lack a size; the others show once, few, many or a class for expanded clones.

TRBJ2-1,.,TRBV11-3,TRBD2,CASSLTSGASSYNEQFF,TGTGCCAGCAGCCTCACTAGCGGGGCCAGCTCCTACAATGAGCAGTTCTTC
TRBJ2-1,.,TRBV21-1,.,CASSKGRGLRGGNEQFF,TGTGCCAGCAGCAAAGGGCGGGGCCTCCGGGGCGGCAATGAGCAGTTCTTC
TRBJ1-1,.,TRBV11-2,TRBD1,CASSSRQGASTEAFF,TGTGCCAGCAGCTCGCGACAGGGGGCCAGCACTGAAGCTTTCTTT
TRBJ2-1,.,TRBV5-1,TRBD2,CASSLGLAKDEQFF,TGCGCCAGCAGCTTGGGACTAGCGAAAGATGAGCAGTTCTTC
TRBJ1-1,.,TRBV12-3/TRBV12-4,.,CASSLYAGTEAFF,TGTGCCAGCAGTCTCTACGCGGGCACTGAAGCTTTCTTT
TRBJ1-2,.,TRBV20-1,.,CSAGRGLYTF,TGCAGTGCTGGACGAGGGCTGTACACCTTC
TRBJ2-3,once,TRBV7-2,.,CASSRGTAASDTQYF,TGTGCCAGCAGCCGGGGGACAGCGGCCTCAGATACGCAGTATTTT
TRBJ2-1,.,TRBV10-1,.,CASSVRAGYNEQFF,TGCGCCAGCAGTGTCCGAGCAGGCTACAATGAGCAGTTCTTC
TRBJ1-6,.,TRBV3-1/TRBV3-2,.,CASSQSDYNSPLHF,TGTGCCAGCAGCCAAAGCGACTATAATTCACCCCTCCACTTT
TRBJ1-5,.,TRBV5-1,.,CASSPAGNQPQHF,TGCGCCAGCAGCCCTGCGGGCAATCAGCCCCAGCATTTT
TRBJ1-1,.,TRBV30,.,CAWSVQRGAEAFF,TGTGCCTGGAGTGTACAAAGGGGCGCTGAAGCTTTCTTT
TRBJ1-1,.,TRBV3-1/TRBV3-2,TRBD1,CASSLGQWNTEAFF,TGTGCCAGCAGCCTGGGACAGTGGAACACTGAAGCTTTCTTT
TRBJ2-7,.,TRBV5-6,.,CASSLWQGVYEQYF,TGTGCCAGCAGCTTGTGGCAGGGTGTCTACGAGCAGTACTTC
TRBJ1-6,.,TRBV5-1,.,CASSLGYPYYNSPLHF,TGCGCCAGCAGCTTGGGGTACCCCTATTATAATTCACCCCTCCACTTT
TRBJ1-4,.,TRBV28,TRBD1,CASSSQGAREKLFF,TGTGCCAGCAGTTCACAGGGGGCGCGGGAAAAACTGTTTTTT
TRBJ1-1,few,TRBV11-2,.,CASSLGVPNTEAFF,TGTGCCAGCAGCTTAGGAGTCCCGAACACTGAAGCTTTCTTT
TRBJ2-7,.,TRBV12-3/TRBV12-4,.,CASSPGQDYEQYF,TGTGCCAGCAGCCCGGGACAAGACTACGAGCAGTACTTC
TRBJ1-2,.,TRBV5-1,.,CASRWGRDGYTF,TGCGCCAGTAGGTGGGGGCGAGATGGCTACACCTTC
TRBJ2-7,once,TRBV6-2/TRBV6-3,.,CASSYSFASARREQYF,TGTGCCAGCAGTTACTCGTTCGCTAGCGCACGAAGGGAGCAGTACTTC
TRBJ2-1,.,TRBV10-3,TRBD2,CAISETNPSGRSYNEQFF,TGTGCCATCAGTGAGACGAACCCTAGCGGGAGGTCCTACAATGAGCAGTTCTTC
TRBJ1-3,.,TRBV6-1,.,CASSEDRVRSGNTIYF,TGTGCCAGCAGTGAAGACAGGGTGCGGTCTGGAAACACCATATATTTT
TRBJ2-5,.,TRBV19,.,CASSFSAGPRETQYF,TGTGCCAGTAGTTTTAGCGCGGGCCCCCGAGAGACCCAGTACTTC
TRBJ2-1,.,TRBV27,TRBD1,CASSLNRQGNLVF,TGTGCCAGCAGTTTAAATCGACAGGGAAATTTGGTCTTC
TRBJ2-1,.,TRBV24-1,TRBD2,CATKRFRAGLPDNEQFF,TGTGCCACCAAAAGATTCCGAGCGGGGTTACCCGACAATGAGCAGTTCTTC
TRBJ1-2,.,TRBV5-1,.,CASSLGQGTYGYTF,TGCGCCAGCAGCTTGGGGCAGGGAACCTATGGCTACACCTTC
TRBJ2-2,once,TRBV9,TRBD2,CASSVRPAGGPRTGELFF,TGTGCCAGCAGCGTTCGTCCAGCGGGAGGGCCTAGGACCGGGGAGCTGTTTTTT
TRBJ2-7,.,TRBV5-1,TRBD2,CASSTGLAGGLSPEQYF,TGCGCCAGCAGCACAGGACTAGCGGGGGGACTTTCTCCCGAGCAGTACTTC
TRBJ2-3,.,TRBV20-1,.,CSASQVLTDTQYF,TGCAGTGCTAGTCAGGTCCTCACAGATACGCAGTATTTT
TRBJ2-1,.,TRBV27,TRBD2,CASSSLGLAGEQFF,TGTGCCAGCAGTTCTCTCGGACTAGCCGGTGAGCAGTTCTTC
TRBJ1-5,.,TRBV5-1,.,CASSLFSGSNQPQHF,TGCGCCAGCAGCTTGTTCTCGGGTAGCAATCAGCCCCAGCATTTT
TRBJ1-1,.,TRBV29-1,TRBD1,CSVHRQGVIEAEAFF,TGCAGCGTCCATCGACAGGGGGTAATTGAGGCTGAAGCTTTCTTT
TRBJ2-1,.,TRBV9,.,CASSPRSRGPYNEQFF,TGTGCCAGCAGCCCCCGGTCGCGGGGGCCTTACAATGAGCAGTTCTTC
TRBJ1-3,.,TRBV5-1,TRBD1,CASSPNQQGDGNTIYF,TGCGCCAGCAGCCCTAATCAACAGGGGGACGGAAACACCATATATTTT
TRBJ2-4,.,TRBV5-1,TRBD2,CASSFTSGGAKNIQYF,TGCGCCAGCAGCTTTACTAGCGGGGGAGCCAAAAACATTCAGTACTTC
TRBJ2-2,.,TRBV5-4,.,CASSLAGANAGELFF,TGTGCCAGCAGCTTGGCGGGTGCGAACGCCGGGGAGCTGTTTTTT
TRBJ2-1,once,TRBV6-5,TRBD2,CASSYGGGANEQFF,TGTGCCAGCAGTTATGGCGGGGGGGCGAATGAGCAGTTCTTC
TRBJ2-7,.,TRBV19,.,CASVGWQGPYEQYF,TGTGCCAGCGTAGGGTGGCAGGGCCCCTACGAGCAGTACTTC